The rows below give T cell receptor beta chains drawn from one sample of a study of CD4 T cells in relation to SARS-CoV-2 and coronaviruses. Clones were sequenced by immunoSEQ multiplex PCR, and TCRdb holds only the in-frame ones, with some missing. The data contain 35,000 to 40,000 clones, around 87% of them singletons. The sequencing sample was made of memory CD4+ T cells from PBMCs. The origin of the receptors is an adult with COVID-19. The CDR3 runs from the conserved cysteine through the conserved F or W. Each record gives: J gene, clone size, V gene, D gene, CDR3 protein, CDR3 DNA. D genes are given only for firm matches. Rows may omit the clone size; those that give it use once, few, many or a size class.

TRBJ1-2 - TRBV29-1 TRBD1 CSVESAPGQRHYGYTF TGCAGCGTTGAAAGCGCACCGGGACAGAGGCACTATGGCTACACCTTC
TRBJ2-2 - TRBV2 - CASKGGPATDTGELFF TGTGCCAGCAAGGGGGGGCCCGCAACTGACACCGGGGAGCTGTTTTTT
TRBJ1-1 - TRBV5-1 - CASSLQGEAFF TGCGCCAGCAGCCTTCAGGGTGAAGCTTTCTTT
TRBJ1-1 - TRBV19 TRBD1 CASSIPRGQSEAFF TGTGCCAGTAGTATTCCCAGGGGGCAAAGTGAAGCTTTCTTT
TRBJ2-7 - TRBV14 - CASSHPGSPREQYF TGTGCCAGCAGCCACCCAGGGTCCCCTCGCGAGCAGTACTTC
TRBJ2-4 - TRBV18 - CASSPVGAAKNIQYF TGTGCCAGCTCACCCGTTGGGGCCGCCAAAAACATTCAGTACTTC
TRBJ1-2 - TRBV19 - CASSIDHNNYGYTF TGTGCCAGTAGTATAGATCACAATAACTATGGCTACACCTTC
TRBJ2-7 once TRBV11-3 - CASSPGGGKYEQYF TGTGCCAGCAGCCCAGGAGGGGGGAAGTACGAGCAGTACTTC
TRBJ1-6 - TRBV6-5 - CASIRAGAQDSPLHF TGTGCCAGCATCCGAGCAGGGGCTCAGGATTCACCCCTCCACTTT
TRBJ2-7 few TRBV28 - CASSFGKHPAYF TGTGCCAGCAGTTTTGGAAAACACCCGGCGTACTTC
TRBJ2-5 - TRBV13 TRBD2 CASSYGLAGWETQYF TGTGCCAGCAGCTACGGACTAGCGGGGTGGGAGACCCAGTACTTC
TRBJ1-4 - TRBV9 - CASSVGIGGGEKLFF TGTGCCAGCAGCGTAGGAATTGGGGGGGGTGAAAAACTGTTTTTT
TRBJ1-1 - TRBV11-1 - CASSQVPNTEAFF TGTGCCAGCAGCCAAGTCCCGAACACTGAAGCTTTCTTT
TRBJ1-2 - TRBV6-5 - CASSETERHGYTF TGTGCCAGCAGCGAGACAGAAAGACATGGCTACACCTTC
TRBJ1-1 - TRBV3-1/TRBV3-2 TRBD1 CASSREGQGSGEAFF TGTGCCAGCAGCCGGGAGGGACAGGGGTCCGGGGAAGCTTTCTTT
TRBJ2-5 - TRBV5-1 - CASSSQETQYF TGCGCCAGCAGCTCCCAGGAGACCCAGTACTTC
TRBJ1-6 - TRBV5-8 TRBD1 CASRRQGLSFNSPLHF TGTGCCAGCAGACGACAGGGCTTGTCGTTTAATTCACCCCTCCACTTT
TRBJ2-5 - TRBV19 TRBD1 CASSLPIGTEETQYF TGTGCCAGTAGCCTCCCCATTGGGACAGAAGAGACCCAGTACTTC
TRBJ2-5 - TRBV11-3 TRBD1 CASSLGTGFDETQYF TGTGCCAGCAGCCTCGGGACAGGTTTTGATGAGACCCAGTACTTC
TRBJ1-4 - TRBV5-1 - CASSLRGINEKLFF TGCGCCAGCAGCCTTAGGGGGATTAATGAAAAACTGTTTTTT
TRBJ1-4 - TRBV7-9 - CASSLALYEKLFF TGTGCCAGCAGCTTAGCGCTGTACGAAAAACTGTTTTTT
TRBJ2-7 - TRBV11-3 - CASSIVYGEQYF TGTGCCAGCAGCATAGTTTATGGCGAGCAGTACTTC
TRBJ2-1 - TRBV28 - CASYPGYNEQFF TGTGCCAGCTATCCGGGCTACAATGAGCAGTTCTTC
TRBJ2-3 - TRBV9 TRBD2 CASSIRGGVTDTQYF TGTGCCAGCAGCATCCGGGGGGGGGTCACAGATACGCAGTATTTT
TRBJ2-1 - TRBV10-3 TRBD2 CAISEGTGNGGAQEQFF TGTGCCATCAGTGAGGGAACCGGGAACGGGGGGGCACAAGAGCAGTTCTTC
TRBJ1-3 - TRBV13 TRBD1 CASSYDRGGNTIYF TGTGCCAGCAGCTACGACAGGGGGGGAAACACCATATATTTT
TRBJ1-6 - TRBV11-2 - CASSLELSTVHSPLHF TGTGCCAGCAGCTTGGAACTTTCGACAGTCCATTCACCCCTCCACTTT
TRBJ2-2 few TRBV7-9 TRBD1 CASKLLGQGQTGELFF TGTGCCAGCAAGCTTTTGGGACAGGGTCAAACCGGGGAGCTGTTTTTT
TRBJ1-4 - TRBV28 TRBD1 CASSSRGRREKLFF TGTGCCAGCAGTAGCAGGGGGCGCCGTGAAAAACTGTTTTTT
TRBJ2-1 - TRBV9 - CASSVGAQAEQFF TGTGCCAGCAGCGTAGGGGCCCAGGCTGAGCAGTTCTTC
TRBJ1-5 - TRBV27 - CASSSPGMSNQPQHF TGTGCCAGCAGTTCCCCCGGGATGAGCAATCAGCCCCAGCATTTT
TRBJ2-7 - TRBV24-1 TRBD1 CATSDSGTGRLRNYEQYF TGTGCCACCAGTGATTCCGGGACAGGCCGTCTTCGCAACTACGAGCAGTACTTC
TRBJ1-5 - TRBV5-1 - CASSLGIQDSNQPQHF TGCGCCAGCAGCTTGGGGATACAGGATAGCAATCAGCCCCAGCATTTT
TRBJ2-3 once TRBV14 - CASSLSSAQYF TGTGCCAGCAGCCTCAGCTCTGCGCAGTATTTT
TRBJ2-7 few TRBV5-4 TRBD1 CASSWTGSSYEQYF TGTGCCAGCAGCTGGACAGGTAGCTCCTACGAGCAGTACTTC
TRBJ1-1 - TRBV11-3 - CASSSLSNRVGTEAFF TGTGCCAGCAGCAGCCTCTCAAACAGGGTAGGGACTGAAGCTTTCTTT
TRBJ2-3 - TRBV5-8 TRBD2 CASSLSVLAGGGDTQYF TGTGCCAGCAGCTTATCGGTACTAGCGGGGGGCGGAGATACGCAGTATTTT
TRBJ2-5 - TRBV12-5 - CASGTEGRQETQYF TGTGCTAGTGGGACGGAGGGGCGGCAAGAGACCCAGTACTTC
TRBJ2-1 - TRBV7-9 - CASSRGGLDNEQFF TGTGCCAGCAGCCGGGGTGGATTGGACAATGAGCAGTTCTTC
TRBJ1-5 once TRBV28 - CASSLSLGREEPQHF TGTGCCAGCAGTTTATCCCTAGGCAGAGAAGAGCCCCAGCATTTT
TRBJ1-2 - TRBV5-5 - CASATGIRTDPYGYTF TGTGCCAGCGCTACTGGGATACGGACCGACCCCTATGGCTACACCTTC
TRBJ2-3 - TRBV24-1 TRBD1 CATSDRQGTDTQYF TGTGCCACCAGTGACAGACAGGGGACAGATACGCAGTATTTT
TRBJ1-1 once TRBV25-1 - CASSAEYRVAEAFF TGTGCCAGCAGTGCGGAGTACAGGGTGGCTGAAGCTTTCTTT
TRBJ1-2 - TRBV27 TRBD1 CASSISTGGYGYTF TGTGCCAGCAGTATCTCGACAGGGGGCTATGGCTACACCTTC
TRBJ2-3 - TRBV3-1/TRBV3-2 TRBD2 CASSRTVLRGGPDTQYF TGTGCCAGCAGCCGAACAGTTTTGCGGGGGGGACCAGATACGCAGTATTTT
TRBJ1-2 few TRBV4-1 - CASSRMGDLKVDGYTF TGCGCCAGCAGCCGCATGGGGGATCTGAAGGTCGATGGCTACACCTTC
TRBJ2-5 - TRBV5-1 - CASSPDDTSGTQYF TGCGCCAGCAGCCCGGACGACACCTCTGGGACCCAGTACTTC
TRBJ1-2 - TRBV6-1 - CASSEQGNGGYTF TGTGCCAGCAGTGAACAGGGGAATGGTGGCTACACCTTC
TRBJ2-7 - TRBV10-1 TRBD1 CASSEPGQGFNEQYF TGCGCCAGCAGTGAGCCCGGACAGGGTTTCAACGAGCAGTACTTC
TRBJ2-7 - TRBV29-1 TRBD1 CSVGGDSSYEQYF TGCAGCGTTGGTGGGGACAGCTCCTACGAGCAGTACTTC
TRBJ2-7 - TRBV7-3 - CASSPTKGGYEQYF TGTGCCAGCAGCCCGACGAAGGGGGGGTACGAGCAGTACTTC
TRBJ1-5 - TRBV6-1 - CASSEGQVQPQHF TGTGCCAGCAGTGAAGGACAGGTGCAGCCCCAGCATTTT
TRBJ2-7 - TRBV12-3/TRBV12-4 - CASSLSSGF TGTGCCAGCAGTTTAAGTTCCGGCTTC
TRBJ2-4 - TRBV21-1 - CASKGDIGIAKNIQYF TGTGCCAGCAAGGGGGACATTGGGATAGCCAAAAACATTCAGTACTTC
TRBJ2-5 - TRBV5-6 - CASSIPTSQETQYF TGTGCCAGCAGCATCCCGACTAGCCAAGAGACCCAGTACTTC
TRBJ2-3 - TRBV6-5 - CATTSTDTQYF TGTGCCACCACTAGCACAGATACGCAGTATTTT
TRBJ1-1 - TRBV28 TRBD1 CASTSSGQGDTEAFF TGTGCCAGCACTTCCTCAGGACAGGGTGACACTGAAGCTTTCTTT
TRBJ2-2 few TRBV11-2 TRBD1 CASSPPTGANTGELFF TGTGCCAGCAGCCCCCCCACAGGGGCGAACACCGGGGAGCTGTTTTTT
TRBJ1-5 - TRBV6-2/TRBV6-3 TRBD1 CASSDRAGQPQHF TGTGCCAGCAGTGACAGGGCCGGTCAGCCCCAGCATTTT
TRBJ1-5 few TRBV7-6 TRBD1 CASSPDRNSNQPQHF TGTGCCAGCAGCCCGGACAGGAATAGCAATCAGCCCCAGCATTTT